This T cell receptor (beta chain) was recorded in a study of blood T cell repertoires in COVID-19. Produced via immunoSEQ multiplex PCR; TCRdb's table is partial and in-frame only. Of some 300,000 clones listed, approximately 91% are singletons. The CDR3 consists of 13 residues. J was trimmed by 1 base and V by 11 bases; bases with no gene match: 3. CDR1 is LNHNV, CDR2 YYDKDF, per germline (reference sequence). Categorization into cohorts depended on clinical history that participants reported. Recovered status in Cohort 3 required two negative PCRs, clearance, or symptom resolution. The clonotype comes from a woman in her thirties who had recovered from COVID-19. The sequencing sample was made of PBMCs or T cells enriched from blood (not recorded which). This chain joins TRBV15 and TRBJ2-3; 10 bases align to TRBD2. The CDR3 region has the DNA TGTGCCGCCGGGACTAGCGGCACAGATACGCAGTATTTT. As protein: CAAGTSGTDTQYF.